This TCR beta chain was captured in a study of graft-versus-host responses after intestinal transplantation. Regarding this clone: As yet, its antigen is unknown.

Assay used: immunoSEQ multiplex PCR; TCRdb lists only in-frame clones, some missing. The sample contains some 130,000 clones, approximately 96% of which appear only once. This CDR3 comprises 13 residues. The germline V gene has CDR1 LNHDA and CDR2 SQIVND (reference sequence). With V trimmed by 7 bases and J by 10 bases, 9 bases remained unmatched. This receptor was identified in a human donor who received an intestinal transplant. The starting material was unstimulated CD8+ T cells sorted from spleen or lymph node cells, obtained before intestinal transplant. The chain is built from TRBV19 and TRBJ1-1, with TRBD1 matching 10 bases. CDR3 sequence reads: CASKDRGRIGAFF. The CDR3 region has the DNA TGTGCCAGTAAAGACAGGGGGCGAATCGGAGCTTTCTTT.